This T cell receptor (beta chain) was profiled in a study of shared clonotypes between healthy human individuals. The germline gives CDR1 MNHNS, CDR2 SASEGT. This CDR3 is 14 amino acids long. Trimming pared 6 bases from V and 0 bases from J, leaving 11 bases between. In the naive CD8 group, cells lacked CD45RO and were positively selected for CCR7, so terminally differentiated effector memory CD45RA+ cells were left out. All the donors were Caucasian adults who lived in Nashville, Tennessee. Study conclusions and caveats: In general, naive subsets displayed greater estimated richness than memory subsets did. The sole specimen, blood, was sampled, and tissue repertoires likely differ.

At the deep level, the assay was run. Clones were read by immunoSEQ multiplex PCR, and TCRdb kept only the in-frame ones, dropping some. There are about 680,000 clones in the sample; about 91% occur only once, and 24% lies in the top ten. With respect to this clone: Its antigen is undetermined.

The material sequenced was naive CD8+ T cells sorted from blood. The receptor was derived from a man younger than 40 in good health. The chain recombines TRBV6-1 with TRBJ1-1, with D perhaps TRBD1 (5 bases). The CDR3 spells CASRAGQLNTEAFF. CDR3 DNA sequence: TGTGCCAGCAGAGCAGGACAACTGAACACTGAAGCTTTCTTT.